The 2 T cell receptor beta chains listed next were all sequenced from one sample in a study of early T cells in non-severe SARS-CoV-2 infection. A single record per CDR3 protein comes from TCRdb applying MiXCR to the 5' RACE reads. The data hold fewer than 40,000 distinct CDR3 sequences, with 4% to 5% observed a single time. Sequencing was done on a sample of whole blood. These receptors were taken from an adult who was a healthcare worker with PCR-confirmed SARS-CoV-2 infection or an uninfected control (not recorded which).

About this clonotype itself: A much larger clone is a single base away; this may be a read error. The CDR3 DNA reads TGCAGTGCTAGTTATGTTAGCGGGAGAACTACAGATACGCAGTATTTT. Translation: CSASYVSGRTTDTQYF. The chain links TRBV20-1 to TRBJ2-3; 9 bases line up with TRBD2. Trimming at V came to 3 bases and at J to 3 bases, leaving 10 bases not matched to a gene. Germline V CDR1 and CDR2: DFQATT, SNEGSKA (reference sequence). This CDR3 contains 16 residues.

This clonotype came up many times. The chain carries TRBV12-3 or TRBV12-4 and TRBJ2-7; a weak D match, TRBD2 (6 bases). The CDR3 is 13 amino acids. V lost 8 bases and J 2 bases, leaving 13 bases between the germline ends. In DNA, the CDR3 is TGTGCCAGCCAACGGGGAGGCCCCTACGAGCAGTACTTC. It codes for CASQRGGPYEQYF.